Each of the 31 T cell receptor beta chains below was sequenced from the same sample in a study of blood T cell repertoires in COVID-19. Sequenced by immunoSEQ multiplex PCR; TCRdb stores in-frame clones only, minus some. The sample yields fewer than 400,000 clones, about 87% seen once. Sequenced input: PBMCs or T cells enriched from blood (not recorded which). These receptors were collected from a young man who had recovered from COVID-19.

This chain joins TRBV20-1 and TRBJ1-6; D unclear. The germline gives CDR1 DFQATT, CDR2 SNEGSKA (reference sequence). The germline V and J ends were trimmed by 3 bases and 8 bases, with 11 bases remaining between them. This CDR3 has 13 residues. The CDR3 nucleotides are TGCAGTGCTAGTCGGCAGGCTCATTCACCCCTCCACTTT. Residues: CSASRQAHSPLHF.

With regard to this clone: Other DNA sequences from this sample encode an identical CDR3 as well. The CDR3 spells CASSQEGLYGYTF. CDR3 bases: TGTGCCAGCAGCCAAGAGGGCCTCTATGGCTACACCTTC. The chain recombines TRBV3-1 (or the pseudogene TRBV3-2) with TRBJ1-2; D call uncertain. In germline, CDR1 is LGHDT, CDR2 YNNKEL (reference sequence). V lost 0 bases and J 4 bases, leaving 6 bases between the germline ends. CDR3 length: 13 amino acids.

The chain employs TRBV19 and TRBJ1-5; D is unclear. Per germline, CDR1 LNHDA and CDR2 SQIVND (reference sequence). CDR3 length equals 15 residues. V lost 4 bases and J lost 0, with 10 bases in between. The CDR3, as DNA: TGTGCCAGTAGTACCACAGCATATAGCAATCAGCCCCAGCATTTT. Amino acid sequence: CASSTTAYSNQPQHF. Complete variable domain (other parts from reference TRBV19 and TRBJ1-5): DGGITQSPKYLFRKEGQNVTLSCEQNLNHDAMYWYRQDPGQGLRLIYYSQIVNDFQKGDIAEGYSVSREKKESFPLTVTSAQKNPTAFYLCASSTTAYSNQPQHFGDGTRLSIL.

The chain couples TRBV7-9 to TRBJ1-2; 7 nucleotides line up with TRBD1. This CDR3 is built from 14 residues. CDR1 is SEHNR, CDR2 FQNEAQ, per germline (reference sequence). V lost 2 bases to trimming and J lost 3 bases; unmatched junction nucleotides: 3. This CDR3 is CASSLTGDDYGYTF. In nucleotides, the CDR3 is TGTGCCAGCAGCTTAACAGGGGACGACTATGGCTACACCTTC.

The chain recombines TRBV28 with TRBJ1-2; a weak D match, TRBD1 (5 bases). The CDR3 loop spans 15 amino acids. With 3 bases removed from V and 1 base from J, the gap between germline ends came to 12 bases. CDR1 is MDHEN, CDR2 SYDVKM, per germline. The CDR3 nucleotides are TGTGCCAGCAGTTTTGGGGGGAACCTTAACTATGGCTACACCTTC. Translated, it gives CASSFGGNLNYGYTF.

The J gene is TRBJ1-6, the V gene TRBV11-2, with TRBD1 matching over 9 bases. The CDR3 is 15 residues long. Germline-derived CDR1 and CDR2 are SGHAT and FQNNGV. V was clipped by 3 bases and J by 9 bases; unmatched bases: 6. CDR3 region: CASSFRDRVSSPLHF. CDR3 DNA sequence: TGTGCCAGCAGCTTTCGGGACAGGGTGTCTTCACCCCTCCACTTT.

The sample holds a few counts of this clone. The genes are TRBV7-8 and TRBJ2-7; 10 bases align to TRBD2. Germline V gene data show CDR1 as SGHVS and CDR2 as FQNEAQ. With V trimmed by 6 bases and J by 2 bases, 4 bases remained unmatched. The CDR3 consists of 14 residues. The CDR3 reads CASRIAGGTYEQYF. For the CDR3, the DNA is TGTGCCAGCAGGATAGCGGGGGGAACCTACGAGCAGTACTTC.

The genes are TRBV3-1 (or the pseudogene TRBV3-2) and TRBJ2-7; 8 bases line up with TRBD2. This CDR3 is built from 17 residues. Trimming took 1 base from V and 6 from J; bases not matched to a gene: 14. CDR1 is LGHDT, CDR2 YNNKEL, per germline (reference sequence). The CDR3 loop reads CASSQAPVGSGGGEQYF. Written as DNA, the CDR3 is TGTGCCAGCAGCCAAGCCCCCGTAGGCAGCGGGGGAGGCGAGCAGTACTTC.

This clone was detected a few times. V and J are TRBV6-5 and TRBJ1-2, with 12 bases aligning to TRBD1. The germline V gene encodes CDR1 MNHEY and CDR2 SVGAGI. This CDR3 is 15 amino acids long. The trim removed 6 bases at V and 6 bases at J, leaving 8 bases unmatched. The CDR3 DNA reads TGTGCCAGCAGCCCCCGTGGGACAGGGGGCAATGGCTACACCTTC. Translated, it gives CASSPRGTGGNGYTF.

The chain has TRBV6-2 or TRBV6-3 and TRBJ2-7, with a tentative D call TRBD2 (6 bases). V dropped 0 bases and J dropped 1 base, with 13 bases sitting between them. Germline CDR1 is MNHEY and CDR2 is SVGEGT. This CDR3 contains 16 residues. As DNA, the CDR3 is TGTGCCAGCAGTTACTCGAGGCGGGGTGCGTCCTACGAGCAGTACTTC. Translated: CASSYSRRGASYEQYF.

This CDR3 is CASSLEDRIEQYF. CDR3 in DNA: TGTGCCAGCAGTTTGGAAGACAGGATCGAGCAGTACTTC. This chain joins TRBV12-3 or TRBV12-4 and TRBJ2-7, with TRBD1 as a possible D gene (6 bases). The V end lost 3 bases, the J end lost 6 bases, and 12 bases lay between the germline ends. CDR3 length equals 13 residues.

The CDR3 DNA sequence: TGTGCCACCAGCAGAGGCTCCGGACAAGCGACAGATACGCAGTATTTT. Translated: CATSRGSGQATDTQYF. The rearrangement uses TRBV15 and TRBJ2-3, with D perhaps TRBD1 (5 bases). The germline V and J ends were trimmed by 1 base and 3 bases, with 14 bases remaining between them. CDR1 is LNHNV, CDR2 YYDKDF, per germline (reference sequence). The CDR3 is 16 residues long.

This clone was counted a few times. V gene TRBV11-1 combines with J gene TRBJ2-7; no clear D gene. Per the germline V gene, CDR1 is SGHAT and CDR2 is FQDESV (reference sequence). The CDR3 runs to 14 residues. V dropped 3 bases and J dropped 3 bases, with 12 bases sitting between them. The CDR3 sequence: CASSLNLDIYEQYF. The CDR3, as DNA: TGTGCCAGCAGCTTGAACCTCGACATCTACGAGCAGTACTTC.

The chain has TRBV5-1 and TRBJ1-6, with a possible D match to TRBD1 (6 bases). Germline V gene sequence: CDR1 SGHRS, CDR2 YFSETQ. Trimming shortened V by 0 bases and J by 7 bases, and 11 bases separated the two germline ends. The CDR3 sequence is 15 residues long. The CDR3: CASSLAWTENSPLHF. The CDR3, as DNA: TGCGCCAGCAGCTTGGCCTGGACAGAAAATTCACCCCTCCACTTT.

The V call is TRBV11-2, the J call TRBJ2-1; TRBD2 matches 7 bases. The junction had 6 bases not matched to a gene; V was cut back by 1 base and J by 6 bases. Per germline, CDR1 SGHAT and CDR2 FQNNGV. CDR3 length: 15 residues. CDR3 sequence: CASSLGGGGRNEQFF. The CDR3 region has the DNA TGTGCCAGCAGCTTAGGGGGGGGAGGTCGCAATGAGCAGTTCTTC.

V is TRBV12-3 or TRBV12-4 and J is TRBJ1-2; 7 bases line up with TRBD1. V dropped 6 bases and J dropped 9; count of bases not matched to a gene: 7. The CDR3 is 12 amino acids. The CDR3 region has the DNA TGTGCCAGCAGATACACAGGGGAGAGCTACACCTTC. Protein product: CASRYTGESYTF.

The chain employs TRBV29-1 and TRBJ1-1; tentatively, D is TRBD1 (5 bases). The germline V gene encodes CDR1 SQVTM and CDR2 ANQGSEA. The CDR3 is made up of 13 amino acids. The CDR3 region is CSSGVTMNTEAFF. CDR3 sequence (DNA): TGCAGTTCGGGGGTGACCATGAACACTGAAGCTTTCTTT.

The V call is TRBV19, the J call TRBJ2-3; 7 bases align to TRBD2. With V trimmed by 3 bases and J by 0 bases, 9 bases remained unmatched. Germline-derived CDR1 and CDR2 are LNHDA and SQIVND (reference sequence). The CDR3 covers 17 residues. CDR3 region: CASSILSAGLSTDTQYF. In nucleotides, the CDR3 is TGTGCCAGTAGTATTTTATCAGCGGGGCTAAGCACAGATACGCAGTATTTT. Drawing the rest from reference TRBV19 and TRBJ2-3, the complete variable domain is DGGITQSPKYLFRKEGQNVTLSCEQNLNHDAMYWYRQDPGQGLRLIYYSQIVNDFQKGDIAEGYSVSREKKESFPLTVTSAQKNPTAFYLCASSILSAGLSTDTQYFGPGTRLTVL.

V is TRBV28 and J is TRBJ1-4, with 8 bases identical to TRBD1. Germline values: CDR1 MDHEN, CDR2 SYDVKM. Losses at the gene ends were 7 bases for V and 2 bases for J; bases not matched to a gene: 6. This CDR3 is 15 amino acids long. CDR3 sequence: CASKTQGGTNEKLFF. CDR3 DNA sequence: TGTGCCAGCAAAACACAGGGGGGCACTAATGAAAAACTGTTTTTT. Based on the CDR3 plus reference TRBV28 and TRBJ1-4, the full variable domain is DVKVTQSSRYLVKRTGEKVFLECVQDMDHENMFWYRQDPGLGLRLIYFSYDVKMKEKGDIPEGYSVSREKKERFSLILESASTNQTSMYLCASKTQGGTNEKLFFGSGTQLSVL.

This chain links TRBV19 with TRBJ1-5, with TRBD1 matching over 8 bases. The CDR3 has 15 amino acids. Germline V gene data show CDR1 as LNHDA and CDR2 as SQIVND (reference sequence). V dropped 3 bases and J dropped 5; count of bases not matched to a gene: 6. The DNA of the CDR3 is TGTGCCAGTAGTATTACTGCAGGGGGCGATCAGCCCCAGCATTTT. The encoded protein is CASSITAGGDQPQHF. Full variable domain (outside the CDR3, taken from reference TRBV19 and TRBJ1-5): DGGITQSPKYLFRKEGQNVTLSCEQNLNHDAMYWYRQDPGQGLRLIYYSQIVNDFQKGDIAEGYSVSREKKESFPLTVTSAQKNPTAFYLCASSITAGGDQPQHFGDGTRLSIL.

The rearrangement joins TRBV13 to TRBJ2-7; 7 bases map to TRBD2. The CDR3 consists of 13 residues. The V and J ends lost 5 bases and 6 bases, in that order; junction bases with no gene match: 7. CDR1 and CDR2 from the germline V gene are PRHDT and FYEKMQ (reference sequence). CDR3 sequence reads: CASSLTGGSEQYF. The CDR3 bases are TGTGCCAGCAGCCTCACGGGGGGAAGCGAGCAGTACTTC.

This clone appeared a single time. J is TRBJ1-5 and V is TRBV19; 12 bases line up with TRBD1. Germline lookup yields CDR1 LNHDA and CDR2 SQIVND (reference sequence). V was pared by 6 bases and J by 3 bases, with 15 bases of the junction left unmatched. The CDR3 is 19 amino acids. The CDR3 nucleotides are TGTGCCAGTAGCTCACCGGGACAGGGGGCTCGGGGATTCAATCAGCCCCAGCATTTT. Translated, it gives CASSSPGQGARGFNQPQHF. Complete variable domain (other parts from reference TRBV19 and TRBJ1-5): DGGITQSPKYLFRKEGQNVTLSCEQNLNHDAMYWYRQDPGQGLRLIYYSQIVNDFQKGDIAEGYSVSREKKESFPLTVTSAQKNPTAFYLCASSSPGQGARGFNQPQHFGDGTRLSIL.

This clone was seen a few times. The rearrangement links TRBV20-1 to TRBJ2-7, with D possibly being TRBD1 (6 bases). V lost 6 bases and J 3 bases, leaving 9 bases between the germline ends. Per germline, CDR1 DFQATT and CDR2 SNEGSKA (reference sequence). The CDR3 extends over 11 amino acids. This CDR3 is CSAPDSYEQYF. As DNA, the CDR3 is TGCAGTGCCCCGGACAGCTACGAGCAGTACTTC.

The chain links TRBV5-1 to TRBJ1-4; tentative D call: TRBD1 (6 bases). The germline V and J ends were trimmed by 2 bases and 8 bases, with 10 bases remaining between them. CDR3 length: 13 residues. CDR1 SGHRS and CDR2 YFSETQ come from the germline V gene. CDR3 amino acids: CASSFGQNEKLFF. The CDR3 nucleotides are TGCGCCAGCAGCTTCGGACAGAACGAAAAACTGTTTTTT.

The chain joins TRBV2 to TRBJ1-5; TRBD1 is a possible D gene (5 bases). This CDR3 has 14 amino acids. V dropped 4 bases and J dropped 5 bases, with 12 bases sitting between them. Germline CDR1 and CDR2: SNHLY and FYNNEI. The CDR3 bases are TGTGCCAGCAGTGCTCTAGACAGAGATCAGCCCCAGCATTTT. Translating gives CASSALDRDQPQHF.

This clone was observed a few times. The chain has TRBV27 and TRBJ1-6; D is ambiguous. The CDR3 is 14 amino acids. V lost 2 bases and J 10 bases, leaving 12 bases between the germline ends. The germline CDR1 and CDR2 sequences are MNHEY and SMNVEV (reference sequence). CDR3 in DNA: TGTGCCAGCAGTTTAATACAGTTTAGGTCACCCCTCCACTTT. Protein sequence: CASSLIQFRSPLHF.

The chain uses TRBV2 and TRBJ1-1; D is ambiguous. The CDR3 is made up of 12 amino acids. Trimming took 7 bases from V and 10 from J, leaving 16 bases between them. Germline V gives CDR1 SNHLY, CDR2 FYNNEI. For the CDR3, the DNA is TGTGCCAGCACCATCGCGGGTCGAGGAGCTTTCTTT. Its translation: CASTIAGRGAFF.

The chain employs TRBV28 and TRBJ2-3; 7 bases are shared with TRBD2. Germline loops: CDR1 MDHEN, CDR2 SYDVKM. V lost 9 bases and J lost 1; bases outside the gene matches: 7. The CDR3 length is 14 residues. The CDR3 spells CASLPSGRTDTQYF. The CDR3 DNA reads as TGTGCCAGTCTTCCTAGCGGCCGCACAGATACGCAGTATTTT.

The chain recombines TRBV5-1 with TRBJ2-2, with a weak D call TRBD1 (6 bases). CDR3 length: 16 residues. Germline V gene sequence: CDR1 SGHRS, CDR2 YFSETQ. Trimming stripped 4 bases from V and 2 bases from J, with 15 bases between. The CDR3 region is CASSIRATGNTGELFF. The CDR3 DNA follows: TGCGCCAGCAGCATAAGAGCGACAGGAAACACCGGGGAGCTGTTTTTT. Full variable domain (remainder filled in from reference TRBV5-1 and TRBJ2-2): KAGVTQTPRYLIKTRGQQVTLSCSPISGHRSVSWYQQTPGQGLQFLFEYFSETQRNKGNFPGRFSGRQFSNSRSEMNVSTLELGDSALYLCASSIRATGNTGELFFGEGSRLTVL.

The genes are TRBV6-1 and TRBJ2-7; 10 bases match TRBD2. The CDR3 loop spans 16 amino acids. The junction had 5 bases not matched to a gene; V was cut back by 2 bases and J by 1 base. Germline V gene sequence: CDR1 MNHNS, CDR2 SASEGT. This chain's CDR3 is CASSEKRTSGSYEQYF. CDR3 in DNA: TGTGCCAGCAGTGAAAAGAGGACTAGCGGTTCCTACGAGCAGTACTTC.

This rearrangement joins TRBV19 to TRBJ2-7, with a possible D match to TRBD1 (5 bases). The CDR3 runs to 15 residues. Germline V gene data show CDR1 as LNHDA and CDR2 as SQIVND (reference sequence). V lost 5 bases and J lost 1, with 15 bases in between. The CDR3 DNA sequence: TGTGCCAGTAGTGTCAACAGGATAGGGTCCTACGAGCAGTACTTC. Translation gives CASSVNRIGSYEQYF.